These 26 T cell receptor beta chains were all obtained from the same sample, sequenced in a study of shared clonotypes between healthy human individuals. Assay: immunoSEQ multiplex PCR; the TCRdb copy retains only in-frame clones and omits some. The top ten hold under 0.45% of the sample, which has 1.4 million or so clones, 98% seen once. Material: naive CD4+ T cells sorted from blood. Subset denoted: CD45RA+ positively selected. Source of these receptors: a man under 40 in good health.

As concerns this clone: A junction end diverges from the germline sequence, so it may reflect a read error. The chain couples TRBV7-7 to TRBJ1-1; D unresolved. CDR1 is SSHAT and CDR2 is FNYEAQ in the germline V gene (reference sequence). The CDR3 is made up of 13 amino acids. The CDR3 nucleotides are TGTGCTAGCAGCTTAGAATCTGGTTCTGAAGCTTTCTTT. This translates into CASSLESGSEAFF.

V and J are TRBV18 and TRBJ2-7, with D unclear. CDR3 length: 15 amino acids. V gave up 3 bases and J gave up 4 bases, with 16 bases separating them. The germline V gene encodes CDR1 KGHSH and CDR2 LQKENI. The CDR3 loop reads CASSPSAISFYEQYF. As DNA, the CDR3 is TGTGCCAGCTCACCTTCGGCTATCTCTTTTTACGAGCAGTACTTC.

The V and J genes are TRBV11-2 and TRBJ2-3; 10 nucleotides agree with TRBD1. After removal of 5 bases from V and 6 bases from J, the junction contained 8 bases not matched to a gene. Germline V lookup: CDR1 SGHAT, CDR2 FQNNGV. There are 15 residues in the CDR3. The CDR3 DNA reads TGTGCCAGCAGCACTCGGGACAGGGGTTTTGATACGCAGTATTTT. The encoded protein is CASSTRDRGFDTQYF.

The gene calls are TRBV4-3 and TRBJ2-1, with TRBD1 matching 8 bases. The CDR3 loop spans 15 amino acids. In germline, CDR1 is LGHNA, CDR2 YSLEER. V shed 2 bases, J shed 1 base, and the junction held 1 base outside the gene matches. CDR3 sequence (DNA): TGCGCCAGCAGCCAACAGGGGGCATCCTACAATGAGCAGTTCTTC. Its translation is CASSQQGASYNEQFF.

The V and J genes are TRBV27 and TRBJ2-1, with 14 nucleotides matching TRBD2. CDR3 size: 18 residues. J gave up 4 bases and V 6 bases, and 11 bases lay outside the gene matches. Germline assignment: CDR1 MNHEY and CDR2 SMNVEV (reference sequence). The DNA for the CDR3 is TGTGCCAGCAGCGAAATATTGGGACTAGCGGGAGCGTACAATGAGCAGTTCTTC. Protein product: CASSEILGLAGAYNEQFF.

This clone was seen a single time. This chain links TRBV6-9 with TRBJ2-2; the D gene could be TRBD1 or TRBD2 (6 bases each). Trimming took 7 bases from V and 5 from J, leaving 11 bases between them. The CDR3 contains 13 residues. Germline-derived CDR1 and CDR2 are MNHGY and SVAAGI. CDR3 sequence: CASKEGGTGELFF. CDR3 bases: TGTGCCAGCAAGGAGGGGGGAACCGGGGAGCTGTTTTTT.

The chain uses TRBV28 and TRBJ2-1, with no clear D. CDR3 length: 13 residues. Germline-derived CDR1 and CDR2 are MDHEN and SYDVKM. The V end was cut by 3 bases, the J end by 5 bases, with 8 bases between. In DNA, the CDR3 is TGTGCCAGCAGTTTTGCCAGGAACAATGAGCAGTTCTTC. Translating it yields CASSFARNNEQFF.

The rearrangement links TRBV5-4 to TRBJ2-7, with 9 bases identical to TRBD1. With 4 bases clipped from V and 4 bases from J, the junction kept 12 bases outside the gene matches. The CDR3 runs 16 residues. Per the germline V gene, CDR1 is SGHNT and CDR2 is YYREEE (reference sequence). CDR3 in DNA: TGTGCCAGCAGCCGTAAACAGGGGGCGCTCGGTTACGAGCAGTACTTC. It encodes CASSRKQGALGYEQYF. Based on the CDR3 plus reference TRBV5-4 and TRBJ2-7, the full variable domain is ETGVTQSPTHLIKTRGQQVTLRCSSQSGHNTVSWYQQALGQGPQFIFQYYREEENGRGNFPPRFSGLQFPNYSSELNVNALELDDSALYLCASSRKQGALGYEQYFGPGTRLTVT.

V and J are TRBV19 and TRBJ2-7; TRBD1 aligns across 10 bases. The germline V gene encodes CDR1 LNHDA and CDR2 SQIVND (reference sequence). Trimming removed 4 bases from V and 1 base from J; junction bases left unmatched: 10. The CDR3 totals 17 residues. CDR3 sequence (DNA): TGTGCCAGTAGTACTCCCCCGGGACAGGGGAAATCCTACGAGCAGTACTTC. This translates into CASSTPPGQGKSYEQYF.

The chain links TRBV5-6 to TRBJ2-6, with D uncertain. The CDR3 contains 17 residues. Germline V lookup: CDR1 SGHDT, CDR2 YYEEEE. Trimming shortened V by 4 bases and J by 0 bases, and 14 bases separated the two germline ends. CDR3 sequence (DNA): TGTGCCAGCAGCCCCGCCGAGACCTACTCTGGGGCCAACGTCCTGACTTTC. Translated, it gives CASSPAETYSGANVLTF.

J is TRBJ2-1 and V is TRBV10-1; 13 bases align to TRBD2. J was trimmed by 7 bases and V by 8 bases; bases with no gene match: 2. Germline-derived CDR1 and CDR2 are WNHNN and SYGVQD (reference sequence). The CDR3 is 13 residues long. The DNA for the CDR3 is TGCGCCAGCGGACTAGCGGGAGCTAATGAGCAGTTCTTC. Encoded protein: CASGLAGANEQFF.

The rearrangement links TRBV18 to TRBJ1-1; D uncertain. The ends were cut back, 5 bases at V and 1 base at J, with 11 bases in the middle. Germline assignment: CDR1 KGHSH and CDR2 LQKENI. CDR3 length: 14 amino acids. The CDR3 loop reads CASSGMGSNTEAFF. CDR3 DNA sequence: TGTGCCAGCTCAGGGATGGGATCGAACACTGAAGCTTTCTTT.

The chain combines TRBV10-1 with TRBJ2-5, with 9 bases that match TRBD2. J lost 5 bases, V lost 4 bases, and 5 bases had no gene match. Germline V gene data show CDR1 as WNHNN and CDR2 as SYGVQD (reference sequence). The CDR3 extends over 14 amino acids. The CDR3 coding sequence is TGCGCCAGCAGTGGGACTAGCGAAACGGAGACCCAGTACTTC. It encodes CASSGTSETETQYF.

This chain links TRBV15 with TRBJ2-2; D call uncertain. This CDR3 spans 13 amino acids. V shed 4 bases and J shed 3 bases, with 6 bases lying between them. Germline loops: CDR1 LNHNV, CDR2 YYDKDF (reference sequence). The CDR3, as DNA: TGTGCCACCAGCATGAAGCACACCGGGGAGCTGTTTTTT. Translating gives CATSMKHTGELFF.

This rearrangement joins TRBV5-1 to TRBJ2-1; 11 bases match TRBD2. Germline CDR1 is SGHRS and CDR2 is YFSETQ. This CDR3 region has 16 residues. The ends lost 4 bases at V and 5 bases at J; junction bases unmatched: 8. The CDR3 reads CASSQAPGLADNEQFF. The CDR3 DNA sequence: TGCGCCAGCAGCCAAGCACCGGGACTAGCGGACAATGAGCAGTTCTTC. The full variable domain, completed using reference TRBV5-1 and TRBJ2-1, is KAGVTQTPRYLIKTRGQQVTLSCSPISGHRSVSWYQQTPGQGLQFLFEYFSETQRNKGNFPGRFSGRQFSNSRSEMNVSTLELGDSALYLCASSQAPGLADNEQFFGPGTRLTVL.

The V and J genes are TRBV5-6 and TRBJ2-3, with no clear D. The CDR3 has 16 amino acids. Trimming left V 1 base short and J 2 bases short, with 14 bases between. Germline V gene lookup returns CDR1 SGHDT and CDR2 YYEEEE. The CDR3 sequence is CASSLLSLPITDTQYF. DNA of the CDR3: TGTGCCAGCAGCTTGTTGTCTCTCCCAATCACAGATACGCAGTATTTT.

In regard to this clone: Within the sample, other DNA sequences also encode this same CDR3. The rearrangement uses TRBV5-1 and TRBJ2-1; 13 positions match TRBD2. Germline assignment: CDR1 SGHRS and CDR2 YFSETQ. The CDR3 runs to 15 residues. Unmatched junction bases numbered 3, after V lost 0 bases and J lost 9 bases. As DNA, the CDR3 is TGCGCCAGCAGCTTGGAACTAGCGGGAGGGGTTGAGCAGTTCTTC. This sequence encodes CASSLELAGGVEQFF.

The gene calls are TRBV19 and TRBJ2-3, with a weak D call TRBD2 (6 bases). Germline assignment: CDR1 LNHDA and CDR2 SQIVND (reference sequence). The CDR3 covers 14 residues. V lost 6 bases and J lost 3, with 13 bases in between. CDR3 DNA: TGTGCCAGTAGGGAGGGATGGGGTACAGATACGCAGTATTTT. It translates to CASREGWGTDTQYF.

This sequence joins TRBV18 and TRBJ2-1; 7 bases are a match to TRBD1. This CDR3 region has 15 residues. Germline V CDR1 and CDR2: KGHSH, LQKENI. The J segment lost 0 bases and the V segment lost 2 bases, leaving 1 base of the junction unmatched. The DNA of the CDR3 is TGTGCCAGCTCACCAACAGGGGACTCCTACAATGAGCAGTTCTTC. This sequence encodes CASSPTGDSYNEQFF.

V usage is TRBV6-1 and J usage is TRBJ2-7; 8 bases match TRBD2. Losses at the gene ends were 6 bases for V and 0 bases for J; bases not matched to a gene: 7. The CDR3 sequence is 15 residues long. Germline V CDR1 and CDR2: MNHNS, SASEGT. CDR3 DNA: TGTGCCAGCAGACCAACCGGGACTAGCTCCTACGAGCAGTACTTC. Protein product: CASRPTGTSSYEQYF.

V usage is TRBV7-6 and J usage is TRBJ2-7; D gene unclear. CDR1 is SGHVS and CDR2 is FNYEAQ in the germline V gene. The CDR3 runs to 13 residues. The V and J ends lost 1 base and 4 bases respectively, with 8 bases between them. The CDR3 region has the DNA TGTGCCAGCAGCTTAGGGGTGGGATACGAGCAGTACTTC. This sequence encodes CASSLGVGYEQYF.

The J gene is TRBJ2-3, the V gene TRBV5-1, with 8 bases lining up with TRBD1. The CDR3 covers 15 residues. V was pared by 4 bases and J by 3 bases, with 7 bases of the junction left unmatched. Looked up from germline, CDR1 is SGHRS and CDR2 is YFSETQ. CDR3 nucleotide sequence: TGCGCCAGCAGCCAACAGGGGGATCGTACAGATACGCAGTATTTT. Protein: CASSQQGDRTDTQYF.

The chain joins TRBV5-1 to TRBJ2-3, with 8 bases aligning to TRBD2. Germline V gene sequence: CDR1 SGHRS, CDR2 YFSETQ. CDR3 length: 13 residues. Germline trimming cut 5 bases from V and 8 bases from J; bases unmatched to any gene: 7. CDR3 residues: CASSYSGSATQYF. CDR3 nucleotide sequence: TGCGCCAGCAGTTACAGCGGGAGCGCTACGCAGTATTTT.

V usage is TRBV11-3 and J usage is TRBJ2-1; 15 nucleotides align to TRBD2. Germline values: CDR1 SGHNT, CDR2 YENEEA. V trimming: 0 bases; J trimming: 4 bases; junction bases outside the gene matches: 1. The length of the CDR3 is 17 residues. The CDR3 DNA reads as TGTGCCAGCAGCTTAGAAGGACTAGCGGGGGGGTACAATGAGCAGTTCTTC. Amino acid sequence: CASSLEGLAGGYNEQFF.

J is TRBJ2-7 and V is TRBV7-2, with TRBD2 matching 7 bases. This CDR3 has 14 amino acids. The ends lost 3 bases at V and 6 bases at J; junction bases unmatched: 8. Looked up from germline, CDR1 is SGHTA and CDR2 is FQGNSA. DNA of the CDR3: TGTGCCAGCAGCTTTTATAGGACTAGTGGCGAGCAGTACTTC. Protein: CASSFYRTSGEQYF.

The CDR3 coding sequence is TGTGCCAGCAGTCAGAATACCTATGGCTACACCTTC. Translated: CASSQNTYGYTF. V and J are TRBV2 and TRBJ1-2; D unclear. CDR3 length equals 12 residues. V was cut by 5 bases and J by 4 bases, with 8 bases left in between. Germline values: CDR1 SNHLY, CDR2 FYNNEI.